These 8 T cell receptor beta chains originate from one sample sequenced in a study of shared T cell receptors in the human thymus. Using immunoSEQ multiplex PCR, the repertoire was profiled, and TCRdb retains in-frame clones only, with some absent. The sample records about 380,000 clones, 95% being singletons. The specimen was thymocytes. The receptor set was obtained from a human donor.

This clone occurred once. The rearrangement uses TRBV15 and TRBJ2-1; D is perhaps TRBD2 (5 bases). Germline V gives CDR1 LNHNV, CDR2 YYDKDF (reference sequence). V shed 3 bases and J shed 6 bases, with 12 bases lying between them. The CDR3 has 14 residues. This chain's CDR3 is CATSRRTGSNEQFF. The CDR3 coding sequence is TGTGCCACCAGCAGGAGGACGGGAAGCAATGAGCAGTTCTTC.

The rearrangement joins TRBV7-9 to TRBJ2-5; D gene ambiguous. The V and J ends lost 1 base and 2 bases respectively, with 14 bases between them. The CDR3 spans 16 residues. Germline CDR1 is SEHNR and CDR2 is FQNEAQ (reference sequence). The CDR3 spells CASSLEAGQSQETQYF. In nucleotides, the CDR3 is TGTGCCAGCAGCTTAGAGGCCGGCCAAAGTCAAGAGACCCAGTACTTC.

The V call is TRBV27, the J call TRBJ1-4; no reliable D call. The V gene's germline CDR1 is MNHEY and CDR2 SMNVEV (reference sequence). V was pared by 3 bases and J by 7 bases, with 12 bases between. This CDR3 is built from 14 residues. Written as DNA, the CDR3 is TGTGCCAGCAGTTTGACCAGGAGTGGTGAAAAACTGTTTTTT. Encoded protein: CASSLTRSGEKLFF.

The chain has TRBV5-1 and TRBJ1-2; D might be TRBD1 (5 bases). CDR3 length equals 17 residues. Germline loops: CDR1 SGHRS, CDR2 YFSETQ. Trimming cost V 4 bases and J 3 bases, with 22 bases left between them. This chain's CDR3 is CASSTGFVLTGHYGYTF. The CDR3 DNA is TGCGCCAGCAGCACGGGGTTTGTGTTGACGGGGCACTATGGCTACACCTTC.

The gene calls are TRBV15 and TRBJ1-2; 8 bases map to TRBD1. This CDR3 comprises 20 residues. The trim removed 0 bases at V and 8 bases at J, leaving 23 bases unmatched. Looked up from germline, CDR1 is LNHNV and CDR2 is YYDKDF (reference sequence). In nucleotides, the CDR3 is TGTGCCACCAGCAGAGATCTCTATGAACTCCGGGAGGGGACAGGTGGGGGCTACACCTTC. It codes for CATSRDLYELREGTGGGYTF. Looking up the rest from reference TRBV15 and TRBJ1-2 gives the full variable domain: DAMVIQNPRYQVTQFGKPVTLSCSQTLNHNVMYWYQQKSSQAPKLLFHYYDKDFNNEADTPDNFQSRRPNTSFCFLDIRSPGLGDTAMYLCATSRDLYELREGTGGGYTFGSGTRLTVV.

The chain is built from TRBV7-2 and TRBJ2-5; D is possibly TRBD1 or TRBD2 (5 bases each). The CDR3 is 12 amino acids. Trimming took off 2 bases at V and 5 bases at J, with 6 bases between the two ends. CDR1 and CDR2 (germline): SGHTA, FQGNSA. CDR3: CASSLWGETQYF. The CDR3 DNA reads as TGTGCCAGCAGCTTATGGGGGGAGACCCAGTACTTC.

This chain connects TRBV10-3 to TRBJ2-3; unclear D gene. The CDR3 contains 12 residues. V was pared by 6 bases and J by 0 bases, with 4 bases between. Per the germline V gene, CDR1 is ENHRY and CDR2 is SYGVKD. CDR3 sequence reads: CAISGSTDTQYF. The CDR3 DNA reads as TGTGCCATCAGCGGTAGCACAGATACGCAGTATTTT.

The V and J genes are TRBV11-2 and TRBJ2-7, with a weak D call TRBD2 (6 bases). Germline loops: CDR1 SGHAT, CDR2 FQNNGV. This CDR3 spans 14 amino acids. Trimming took off 5 bases at V and 2 bases at J, with 13 bases between the two ends. DNA for the CDR3: TGTGCCAGCAGCGGGAGTAGCGGTACCTACGAGCAGTACTTC. This translates into CASSGSSGTYEQYF.